This T cell receptor beta chain was sequenced in a study of immune cell composition in non-small cell lung cancer. This table comes from immunoSEQ multiplex PCR, and its TCRdb copy is limited to in-frame clones, with some not included. The profile shows some 5,600 clones, roughly 78% of them singletons. Trimming cost V 0 bases and J 2 bases, with 15 bases left between them. Germline CDR1 SGHRS, CDR2 YFSETQ. This CDR3 is built from 17 residues. The sequenced material came from lung tumor tissue. The receptor comes from a human donor with non-small cell lung cancer. The J gene is TRBJ1-3, the V gene TRBV5-1, with D unresolved. CDR3 nucleotides: TGCGCCAGCAGCTTGGAACCGTCAGGAGGTCCTGGAAACACCATATATTTT. It codes for CASSLEPSGGPGNTIYF.